Below, 19 T cell receptor beta chains from the same sample are listed, as sequenced in a study of blood T cell repertoires in COVID-19. Sequencing used immunoSEQ multiplex PCR; TCRdb keeps in-frame clones, though not all of them. This sample yields some 140,000 clones, of which roughly 90% are seen a single time; 18% belongs to the top ten. Sequenced input: peripheral blood. These receptors were obtained from a man between 45 and 60 years old with active or convalescent COVID-19.

The chain couples TRBV10-3 to TRBJ1-2; tentatively, D is TRBD1 (6 bases). Trimming cost V 7 bases and J 3 bases, with 12 bases left between them. The CDR3 contains 13 residues. Looked up from germline, CDR1 is ENHRY and CDR2 is SYGVKD. The CDR3, as DNA: TGTGCCATCACCGCGACAGGTGACTATGGCTACACCTTC. As protein: CAITATGDYGYTF.

The chain couples TRBV18 to TRBJ2-7; 7 bases line up with TRBD1. The CDR3 length is 16 residues. With 1 base clipped from V and 0 bases from J, the junction kept 6 bases outside the gene matches. Per the germline V gene, CDR1 is KGHSH and CDR2 is LQKENI. The CDR3 nucleotides are TGTGCCAGCTCACCACGCTTCGGGACAGCCTCCTACGAGCAGTACTTC. Translating it yields CASSPRFGTASYEQYF.

The rearrangement joins TRBV30 to TRBJ2-6, with D possibly TRBD1 on 6 matching bases. With 5 bases removed from V and 3 bases from J, the gap between germline ends came to 11 bases. The CDR3 is 14 amino acids. Germline lookup yields CDR1 GTSNPN and CDR2 SVGIG (reference sequence). The DNA of the CDR3 is TGTGCCTGGCACAGGGTTAATGGGGCCAACGTCCTGACTTTC. Protein: CAWHRVNGANVLTF.

The chain recombines TRBV9 with TRBJ2-3; 14 bases fit TRBD2. The length of the CDR3 is 17 residues. Germline-derived CDR1 and CDR2 are SGDLS and YYNGEE. V shed 0 bases and J 8 bases; nucleotides not matched to a gene: 8. The CDR3 nucleotides read TGTGCCAGCAGCGTAGATGAAGGACTAGCGGGGGGCGGTACGCAGTATTTT. Amino acids: CASSVDEGLAGGGTQYF.

V usage is TRBV7-8 and J usage is TRBJ2-3; D unresolved. This CDR3 contains 15 residues. Germline V CDR1 and CDR2: SGHVS, FQNEAQ. Trimming took off 5 bases at V and 2 bases at J, with 14 bases between the two ends. The DNA of the CDR3 is TGTGCCAGCAGCGGCCTGACTGCCGCCACAGATACGCAGTATTTT. It encodes CASSGLTAATDTQYF.

The genes are TRBV11-2 and TRBJ2-7, with TRBD1 identical over 7 bases. Trimming removed 5 bases from V and 3 bases from J; junction bases left unmatched: 13. This CDR3 region has 16 residues. Germline V gene lookup returns CDR1 SGHAT and CDR2 FQNNGV. In DNA form, the CDR3 reads TGTGCCAGCAGCATACCCCAGGGACAGCCAGTCTACGAGCAGTACTTC. This gives the protein CASSIPQGQPVYEQYF.

The chain has TRBV11-3 and TRBJ2-7, with D maybe TRBD1 (6 bases). V gave up 5 bases and J gave up 10 bases, with 18 bases separating them. This CDR3 has 13 amino acids. In germline, CDR1 is SGHNT, CDR2 YENEEA. The CDR3 loop reads CASSPNSQGEQYF. The CDR3 DNA reads as TGTGCCAGCAGCCCAAACTCACAGGGAGAACAGTACTTC.

The chain carries TRBV18 and TRBJ1-4; the D gene is possibly TRBD1 (5 bases). Germline loops: CDR1 KGHSH, CDR2 LQKENI. This CDR3 is 17 amino acids long. The germline V and J ends were trimmed by 3 bases and 0 bases, with 14 bases remaining between them. The CDR3: CASSPDRLLSTNEKLFF. The CDR3 region has the DNA TGTGCCAGCTCACCCGACAGATTACTTTCAACTAATGAAAAACTGTTTTTT.

The chain uses TRBV9 and TRBJ2-2; the D gene is possibly TRBD2 (5 bases). This CDR3 contains 15 residues. Germline V gene sequence: CDR1 SGDLS, CDR2 YYNGEE. Trimming removed 3 bases from V and 5 bases from J, with 14 bases in between. DNA of the CDR3: TGTGCCAGCAGCGCCATAGAGGGCCTAACCGGGGAGCTGTTTTTT. It yields the protein CASSAIEGLTGELFF.

J is TRBJ1-4 and V is TRBV4-2; D unresolved. V shed 1 base and J shed 8 bases, with 14 bases lying between them. The CDR3 totals 15 residues. Per the germline V gene, CDR1 is LGHNA and CDR2 is YNFKEQ. The DNA for the CDR3 is TGTGCCAGCAGCCAAGTGGTCGAGGCTCGGGAAAAACTGTTTTTT. As protein: CASSQVVEAREKLFF.

This clone showed up just a few times. This chain connects TRBV19 to TRBJ2-6, with a possible D match to TRBD2 (5 bases). Germline V gene data show CDR1 as LNHDA and CDR2 as SQIVND (reference sequence). The CDR3 length is 18 residues. V was cut by 3 bases and J by 0 bases, with 15 bases left in between. The chain's CDR3 is CASSMEATSFSGANVLTF. DNA of the CDR3: TGTGCCAGTAGTATGGAGGCCACAAGTTTCTCTGGGGCCAACGTCCTGACTTTC.

The rearrangement joins TRBV25-1 to TRBJ2-7; 9 bases agree with TRBD1. The length of the CDR3 is 14 residues. V was pared by 9 bases and J by 7 bases, with 13 bases of the junction left unmatched. Germline values: CDR1 MGHDK, CDR2 SYGVNS. CDR3 protein: CASVSGQGLGEQYF. The CDR3 nucleotides are TGTGCCAGTGTCTCGGGACAGGGTTTGGGTGAGCAGTACTTC.

J is TRBJ1-2 and V is TRBV12-5; 8 bases line up with TRBD1. The J segment lost 2 bases and the V segment lost 6 bases, leaving 2 bases of the junction unmatched. In germline, CDR1 is LGHNT, CDR2 FRNRAP. The CDR3 runs 13 residues. The CDR3 region is CASGRDRNYGYTF. CDR3 nucleotide sequence: TGTGCTAGTGGCCGGGACAGGAACTATGGCTACACCTTC. Looking up the rest from reference TRBV12-5 and TRBJ1-2 gives the full variable domain: DARVTQTPRHKVTEMGQEVTMRCQPILGHNTVFWYRQTMMQGLELLAYFRNRAPLDDSGMPKDRFSAEMPDATLATLKIQPSEPRDSAVYFCASGRDRNYGYTFGSGTRLTVV.

The gene calls are TRBV19 and TRBJ1-5; D gene ambiguous. The germline V gene encodes CDR1 LNHDA and CDR2 SQIVND (reference sequence). V was cut by 3 bases and J by 0 bases, with 6 bases left in between. CDR3 length: 14 residues. CDR3 in DNA: TGTGCCAGTAGTATTACAGATAGCAATCAGCCCCAGCATTTT. It is translated as CASSITDSNQPQHF.

Only a few counts were recorded for this clone. V and J are TRBV5-4 and TRBJ2-7; D may be TRBD2 (5 bases). Deletions cut 3 bases from V and 3 bases from J, with 19 bases between. This CDR3 has 16 residues. CDR1 is SGHNT and CDR2 is YYREEE in the germline V gene (reference sequence). CDR3 coding DNA: TGTGCCAGCAGCTCCTACCCACGAGGGCGTCTCTACGAGCAGTACTTC. Its translation is CASSSYPRGRLYEQYF. The whole variable domain, filled in from reference TRBV5-4 and TRBJ2-7, reads ETGVTQSPTHLIKTRGQQVTLRCSSQSGHNTVSWYQQALGQGPQFIFQYYREEENGRGNFPPRFSGLQFPNYSSELNVNALELDDSALYLCASSSYPRGRLYEQYFGPGTRLTVT.

The V and J genes are TRBV2 and TRBJ1-3; 10 bases agree with TRBD1. The CDR3 length is 15 residues. Germline loops: CDR1 SNHLY, CDR2 FYNNEI. The V segment lost 4 bases and the J segment 1 base; nucleotides outside the gene matches: 1. The CDR3 sequence is CASSADRGSGNTIYF. The CDR3 DNA reads TGTGCCAGCAGTGCGGACAGGGGGTCTGGAAACACCATATATTTT.

The CDR3 spells CASSQGQGVRGYTF. CDR3 nucleotide sequence: TGTGCCAGCAGCCAAGGACAGGGCGTGAGGGGCTACACCTTC. The chain employs TRBV14 and TRBJ1-2; 7 nucleotides line up with TRBD1. V shed 1 base, J shed 8 bases, and the junction held 7 bases outside the gene matches. The CDR3 consists of 14 residues. Germline V gene lookup returns CDR1 SGHDN and CDR2 FVKESK. Based on the CDR3 plus reference TRBV14 and TRBJ1-2, the full variable domain is EAGVTQFPSHSVIEKGQTVTLRCDPISGHDNLYWYRRVMGKEIKFLLHFVKESKQDESGMPNNRFLAERTGGTYSTLKVQPAELEDSGVYFCASSQGQGVRGYTFGSGTRLTVV.

The chain uses TRBV2 and TRBJ2-1; 9 bases are a match to TRBD2. J lost 6 bases, V lost 5 bases, and 5 bases had no gene match. CDR3 length equals 14 residues. Looked up from germline, CDR1 is SNHLY and CDR2 is FYNNEI. The CDR3 protein is CASSKLAGSNEQFF. The CDR3 DNA is TGTGCCAGCAGTAAGCTAGCGGGAAGCAATGAGCAGTTCTTC. Together with reference TRBV2 and TRBJ2-1, the CDR3 gives the full variable domain: EPEVTQTPSHQVTQMGQEVILRCVPISNHLYFYWYRQILGQKVEFLVSFYNNEISEKSEIFDDQFSVERPDGSNFTLKIRSTKLEDSAMYFCASSKLAGSNEQFFGPGTRLTVL.

Comment on this clone: The same CDR3 arises from other DNA sequences in this sample as well. The CDR3 sequence: CASSQARGGTEAFF. As DNA, the CDR3 is TGTGCCAGCAGCCAGGCCAGGGGCGGCACTGAAGCTTTCTTT. The rearrangement joins TRBV3-1 (or the pseudogene TRBV3-2) to TRBJ1-1; a weak D match, TRBD1 (6 bases). Trimming removed 3 bases at V and 4 bases at J, with 12 bases between. Germline V lookup: CDR1 LGHDT, CDR2 YNNKEL (reference sequence). The CDR3 covers 14 residues.